The present entry profiles one T cell receptor (beta chain) with its context. The data derive from a study of blood T cell repertoires in COVID-19. Study-wide context: Italy, Spain and the United States were the sources of the convalescent and acute COVID-19 samples. From T cells, B-cell-depleted T cells, or PBMCs came the material, which was cDNA or gDNA.

In the original processing: Reference gene primers were amplified, and this amplification served to estimate nucleated cell counts. Measured with immunoSEQ multiplex PCR; TCRdb has only the in-frame clones, and not every one. V and J calls and clone size are given by that table; D and trimming were obtained from the DNA. The sample contains about 210,000 clones, around 91% of which appear only once. Trimming cost V 4 bases and J 2 bases; bases outside gene matches: 8. There are 16 residues in the CDR3. CDR1 is LNHDA and CDR2 is SQIVND in the germline V gene (reference sequence). The J gene is TRBJ1-1, the V gene TRBV19; 9 bases line up with TRBD1. Sequenced input: peripheral blood. The source of this sequence is a woman in her thirties or forties with acute or convalescent COVID-19. CDR3 bases: TGTGCCAGTAGTAGGGGCCCGGGACAGGGAAACACTGAAGCTTTCTTT. Amino acid sequence: CASSRGPGQGNTEAFF.